Described below is a single T cell receptor beta chain sequence and its context. Its specificity is not known. Per the original methods: With immunoSEQ giving junction-only sequences and no quality scores, filtering differed. TCRdb keeps only in-frame clones here, not all; method: immunoSEQ multiplex PCR. V, J and clone size are those of that table, while D and trimming were read from the DNA. The data show 2 million to 3 million clones, with roughly 93% seen just once and about 0.34% held by the top ten. The entry originates in a study of shared clonotypes between healthy human individuals. Broader study findings: Compared with memory subsets, naive subsets generally had larger estimated richness.

After removal of 5 bases from V and 0 bases from J, the junction contained 9 bases not matched to a gene. This CDR3 contains 18 residues. The germline gives CDR1 MNHEY, CDR2 SMNVEV (reference sequence). The chain uses TRBV27 and TRBJ2-6; 8 bases line up with TRBD1. This clonotype was obtained from a man younger than 30 in good health. Some clones in this sample may be carry-over from other donors' samples. The sample consisted of naive CD4+ T cells from PBMCs. The subset is: CD45RA+ positively selected. The CDR3 region is CASSVRDRYLSGANVLTF. CDR3 nucleotide sequence: TGTGCCAGCAGTGTCCGGGACAGGTACCTCTCTGGGGCCAACGTCCTGACTTTC.